The clone carrying this TCR beta chain was counted only a few times. How the authors handled the data: Amplification with reference gene primers provided the estimates of nucleated cell counts. The assay was immunoSEQ multiplex PCR, and TCRdb's table has in-frame clones only and misses some. The V and J calls and clone size are taken from that table; D and trimming were inferred from the DNA. Here the sample spans roughly 200,000 clones, around 86% being singletons. The data are from a study of blood T cell repertoires in COVID-19. As for the study in general: Samples taken during acute and convalescent COVID-19 were collected in the United States, Italy and Spain. From T cells, B-cell-depleted T cells, or PBMCs came the material, which was cDNA or gDNA.

Trimming shortened V by 0 bases and J by 12 bases, and 18 bases separated the two germline ends. CDR1 and CDR2 from the germline V gene are LGHNA and YNFKEQ. The CDR3 length is 14 residues. The clonotype originates from a man aged 40-49 years with acute or convalescent COVID-19. The genes are TRBV4-2 and TRBJ2-7; D is perhaps TRBD1 (7 bases). The sequencing sample was made of peripheral blood. DNA of the CDR3: TGTGCCAGCAGCCAAGATCGGAGGGGGCGCTTGCGGTACTTC. Residues: CASSQDRRGRLRYF.